This TCR beta chain was sequenced during a study of identical twins. V was trimmed by 2 bases and J by 4 bases, leaving 19 bases between them. Germline V gene lookup returns CDR1 SGHRS and CDR2 YFSETQ. CDR3 length: 16 amino acids. One entry per CDR3 protein results from TCRdb running MiXCR on the 5' RACE reads. The repertoire holds 600,000 to 850,000 distinct CDR3 sequences, with 18% as singletons. All of the donors were Caucasians in good health. These data are also associated with another study on T cells expressing NK-cell markers. This second report adds: Each of roughly 6 donors carried dominant NKG2C+ clonotypes accounting for roughly 1.0-7.0% of CD8+ T cells. The CD3+CD56-NKG2C+ fraction was also led by these clonotypes in a few donors.

The receptor was isolated from a woman aged 18-30 years in good health. This chain joins TRBV5-1 and TRBJ2-7; D is uncertain. Sequencing was done on a sample of PBMCs. The CDR3 is CASSLSSSELLYEQYF. The CDR3 nucleotides read TGCGCCAGCAGCTTAAGCTCCAGTGAGCTCCTGTACGAGCAGTACTTC.